This T cell receptor beta chain emerged from a study of blood T cells in healthy people across ages. A sample-barcoded 5' primer and a J-beta primer mix were used in a second PCR of roughly 7 to 11 cycles. Each TCR beta cDNA got a 12-nucleotide random molecular identifier. TCRdb reprocessed the 5' RACE reads with MiXCR, giving one entry per CDR3 protein. The sample includes approximately 880,000 distinct CDR3 sequences, approximately 49% seen only once; the top ten take 13%. As for this clonotype: Its target is not known. One end of the junction is discordant with germline, which a read error may explain.

The study, taken as a whole, reports: The CMV status of each donor remained undetermined, and this could have confounded shifts in expanded clonotypes.

The CDR3 covers 13 residues. Germline-derived CDR1 and CDR2 are SSHAT and FNYEAQ (reference sequence). Sequencing input: blood. The chain joins TRBV7-7 to TRBJ2-1; D is undetermined. The sequence derives from a man aged 25-45 years in good health. The DNA for the CDR3 is TGTGCTAGCAGCTTAAGGATAGGCTATGAGCAGTTCTTC. As protein: CASSLRIGYEQFF.